The 13 T cell receptor beta chains below come from one sample, sequenced in a study of T cells in Graves' hyperthyroidism and ophthalmopathy. What was amplified from RNA transcripts were TCR beta CDR3 regions. A first-round RT-PCR of the TCR CDR3 used the HTBI primer set. TCRdb re-called the multiplex PCR reads through MiXCR, storing one row per CDR3 protein. The table has 250,000 to 400,000 distinct CDR3 sequences, roughly an eighth seen once; the top ten hold roughly 33%. The sequenced material came from blood. Receptor source: a middle-aged woman with Graves' ophthalmopathy.

CDR3 DNA: TGTGCCAGCAGTGACAGGGAGCCGAGCTATAATTCACCCCTCCACTTT. It translates to CASSDREPSYNSPLHF. J is TRBJ1-6 and V is TRBV2; D perhaps matches TRBD1 (5 bases). The V gene's germline CDR1 is SNHLY and CDR2 FYNNEI. The V end lost 3 bases, the J end lost 3 bases, and 12 bases lay between the germline ends. There are 16 residues in the CDR3.

V gene TRBV24-1 combines with J gene TRBJ2-3; the D is unclear. The V gene lost 1 base and the J gene lost 5 bases, with 6 bases spanning the gap. CDR3 length: 13 residues. Germline assignment: CDR1 KGHDR and CDR2 SFDVKD. The CDR3 loop reads CATSDLWGDTQYF. CDR3 DNA sequence: TGTGCCACCAGTGATTTATGGGGAGATACGCAGTATTTT.

The chain uses TRBV4-2 and TRBJ2-1, with D perhaps TRBD2 (6 bases). The CDR3 has 16 residues. V was pared by 4 bases and J by 0 bases, with 13 bases between. Germline V gene sequence: CDR1 LGHNA, CDR2 YNFKEQ. CDR3 DNA: TGTGCCAGCAGCCTAGGGACTGCGAGCTCCTACAATGAGCAGTTCTTC. Its protein is CASSLGTASSYNEQFF.

This clonotype was observed at least ten times. The chain employs TRBV20-1 and TRBJ2-1, with 9 bases identical to TRBD2. V shed 0 bases, J shed 0 bases, and the junction held 18 bases outside the gene matches. This CDR3 has 21 residues. Germline CDR1 and CDR2: DFQATT and SNEGSKA (reference sequence). CDR3 in amino acids: CSARDARRRTSGRSSYNEQFF. CDR3 DNA: TGCAGTGCTAGAGATGCCCGTCGTCGTACTAGCGGGCGGAGCTCCTACAATGAGCAGTTCTTC.

This clonotype was observed at least ten times. The chain employs TRBV27 and TRBJ2-3; D unclear. Germline assignment: CDR1 MNHEY and CDR2 SMNVEV (reference sequence). This CDR3 has 12 amino acids. V gave up 7 bases and J gave up 3 bases, with 8 bases separating them. The CDR3 region has the DNA TGTGCCAGCAAGAAGGGAACAGATACGCAGTATTTT. Protein product: CASKKGTDTQYF.

The rearrangement uses TRBV20-1 and TRBJ2-1; D unclear. CDR1 DFQATT and CDR2 SNEGSKA come from the germline V gene (reference sequence). The CDR3 runs 16 residues. V was shortened by 0 bases and J by 0 bases, with 12 bases between the two germline ends. In nucleotides, the CDR3 is TGCAGTGCTAGAGATCGCCATAAAATCTCCTACAATGAGCAGTTCTTC. Amino acids: CSARDRHKISYNEQFF.

This clonotype was detected ten times or more. The chain carries TRBV11-2 and TRBJ2-7; 8 positions match TRBD1. V shed 3 bases and J 6 bases; nucleotides not matched to a gene: 7. The CDR3 sequence is 14 residues long. The V gene's germline CDR1 is SGHAT and CDR2 FQNNGV. The CDR3 DNA reads TGTGCCAGCAGCTTTCTCGGACAGGGTAGCGAGCAGTACTTC. Protein product: CASSFLGQGSEQYF.

About this clonotype: A much larger clone is a single base away; this may be a read error. V and J are TRBV2 and TRBJ2-7, with a weak D call TRBD2 (6 bases). With 7 bases removed from V and 0 bases from J, the gap between germline ends came to 16 bases. The CDR3 runs 15 residues. Looked up from germline, CDR1 is SNHLY and CDR2 is FYNNEI. CDR3 DNA: TGTGCCAGCAATGGTCGGGGGAGGAGCTCCTACGAGCAGTACTTC. Residues: CASNGRGRSSYEQYF.

The rearrangement links TRBV19 to TRBJ1-6; D not certain. Trimming took off 5 bases at V and 4 bases at J, with 15 bases between the two ends. Germline CDR1 LNHDA, CDR2 SQIVND (reference sequence). The CDR3 is 16 residues long. In DNA form, the CDR3 reads TGTGCCAGTAGTTTGGACGGGGTCGATTATAATTCACCCCTCCACTTT. Translated: CASSLDGVDYNSPLHF.

This clonotype was counted ten times or more. The CDR3 bases are TGTGCCAGTAGTGTGGACGGGACGAAGGGGTATGGCTACACCTTC. Translation gives CASSVDGTKGYGYTF. The chain employs TRBV19 and TRBJ1-2; possible D gene TRBD1, 5 bases. V lost 5 bases to trimming and J lost 5 bases, with 18 bases between them. CDR3 length: 15 residues. CDR1 and CDR2 from the germline V gene are LNHDA and SQIVND (reference sequence).

There are many counts of this clonotype. This chain connects TRBV14 to TRBJ2-3, with TRBD1 matching 8 bases. The CDR3 is 12 amino acids. V dropped 5 bases and J dropped 8; count of bases not matched to a gene: 3. From germline, CDR1 is SGHDN and CDR2 FVKESK. DNA of the CDR3: TGTGCCAGCAGCTGGACAGGGACTACGCAGTATTTT. It yields the protein CASSWTGTTQYF.

This clonotype was counted ten times or more. The chain joins TRBV20-1 to TRBJ1-4; 9 bases are shared with TRBD1. Germline V lookup: CDR1 DFQATT, CDR2 SNEGSKA (reference sequence). CDR3 size: 14 residues. V was pared by 3 bases and J by 7 bases, with 6 bases of the junction left unmatched. DNA for the CDR3: TGCAGTGCTAGTGCGGGGACAGGGTCTGAAAAACTGTTTTTT. As protein: CSASAGTGSEKLFF.

This clonotype was seen at least ten times. The chain employs TRBV2 and TRBJ2-7; 12 positions match TRBD2. Germline V lookup: CDR1 SNHLY, CDR2 FYNNEI. The CDR3 length is 14 residues. The ends lost 10 bases at V and 4 bases at J; junction bases unmatched: 8. The CDR3 DNA sequence: TGTGCCACCCTAGAGACTAGCGGGAGTTACGAGCAGTACTTC. It encodes CATLETSGSYEQYF.